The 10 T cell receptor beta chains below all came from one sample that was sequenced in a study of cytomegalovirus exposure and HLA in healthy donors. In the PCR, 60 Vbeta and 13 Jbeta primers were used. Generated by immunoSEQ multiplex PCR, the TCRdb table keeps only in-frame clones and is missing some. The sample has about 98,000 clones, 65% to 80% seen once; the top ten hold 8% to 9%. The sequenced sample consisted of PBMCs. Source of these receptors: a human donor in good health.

Here the CDR3 reads CASSQGSLAGHNEQFF. The CDR3 bases are TGTGCCAGCAGCCAAGGCTCACTAGCGGGCCACAATGAGCAGTTCTTC. The chain recombines TRBV7-2 with TRBJ2-1, with 9 positions matching TRBD2. Germline CDR1 is SGHTA and CDR2 is FQGNSA. V was pared by 5 bases and J by 5 bases, with 10 bases of the junction left unmatched. This CDR3 has 16 residues.

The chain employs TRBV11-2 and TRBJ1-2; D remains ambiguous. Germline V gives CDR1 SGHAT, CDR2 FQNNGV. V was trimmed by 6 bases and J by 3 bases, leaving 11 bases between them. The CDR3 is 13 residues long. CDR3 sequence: CASRSTDYYGYTF. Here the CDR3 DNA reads TGTGCCAGCAGATCAACTGACTACTATGGCTACACCTTC.

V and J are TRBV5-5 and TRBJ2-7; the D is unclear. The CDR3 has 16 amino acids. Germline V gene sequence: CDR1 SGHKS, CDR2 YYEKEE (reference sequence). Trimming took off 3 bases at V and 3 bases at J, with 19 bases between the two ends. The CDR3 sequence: CASSSTAENAIYEQYF. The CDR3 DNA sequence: TGTGCCAGCAGCTCCACGGCGGAAAACGCTATCTACGAGCAGTACTTC.

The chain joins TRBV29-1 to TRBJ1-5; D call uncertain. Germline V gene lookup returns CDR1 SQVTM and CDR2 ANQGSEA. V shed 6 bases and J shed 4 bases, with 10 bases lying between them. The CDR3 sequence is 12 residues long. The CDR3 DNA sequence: TGCAGCGTCACCTCGAGGAATCAGCCCCAGCATTTT. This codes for CSVTSRNQPQHF.

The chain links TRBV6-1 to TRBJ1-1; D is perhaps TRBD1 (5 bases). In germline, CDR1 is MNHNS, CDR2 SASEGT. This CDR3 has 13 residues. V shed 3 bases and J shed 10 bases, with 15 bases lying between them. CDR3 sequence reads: CASSDPFRVVAFF. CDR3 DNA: TGTGCCAGCAGTGACCCTTTCAGGGTTGTAGCTTTCTTT.

CDR3 in DNA: TGTGCCACCAGCAGAGATCTCGGCGCGGGGGGGTGGGGTGAGCAGTTCTTC. Encoded protein: CATSRDLGAGGWGEQFF. V usage is TRBV15 and J usage is TRBJ2-1, with 9 bases that match TRBD2. The germline CDR1 and CDR2 sequences are LNHNV and YYDKDF (reference sequence). This CDR3 spans 17 amino acids. V trimming: 0 bases; J trimming: 9 bases; junction bases outside the gene matches: 12.

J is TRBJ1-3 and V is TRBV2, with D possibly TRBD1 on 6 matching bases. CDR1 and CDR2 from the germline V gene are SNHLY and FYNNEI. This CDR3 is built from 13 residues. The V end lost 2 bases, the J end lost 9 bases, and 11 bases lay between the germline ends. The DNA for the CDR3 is TGTGCCAGCAGTGAAAGGGGAGGGGGCACCATATATTTT. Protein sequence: CASSERGGGTIYF.

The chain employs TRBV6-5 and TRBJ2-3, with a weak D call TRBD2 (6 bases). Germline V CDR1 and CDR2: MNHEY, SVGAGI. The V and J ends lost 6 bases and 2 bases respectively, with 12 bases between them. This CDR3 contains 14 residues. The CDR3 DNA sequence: TGTGCCAGCAGCAGGGACTTCAACACAGATACGCAGTATTTT. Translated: CASSRDFNTDTQYF.

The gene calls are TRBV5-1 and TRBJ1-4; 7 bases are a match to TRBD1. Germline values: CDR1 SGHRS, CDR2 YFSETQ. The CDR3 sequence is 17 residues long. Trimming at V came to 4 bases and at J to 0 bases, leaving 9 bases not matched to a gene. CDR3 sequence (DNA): TGCGCCAGCAGCGGATCAGGGGGAGCAGCAACTAATGAAAAACTGTTTTTT. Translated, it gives CASSGSGGAATNEKLFF.

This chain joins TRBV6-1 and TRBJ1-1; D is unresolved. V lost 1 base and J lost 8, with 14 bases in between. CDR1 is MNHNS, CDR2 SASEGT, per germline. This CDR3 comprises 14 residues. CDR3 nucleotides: TGTGCCAGCAGTGAAGTGCTAACGGGGAGGGAAGCTTTCTTT. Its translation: CASSEVLTGREAFF.